Given below is one TCR beta chain in context. The antigen is not known. Investigators sought sequencing depths of between 1 in 200,000 and 1 in 1 million T cells. Assay used: immunoSEQ multiplex PCR; TCRdb lists only in-frame clones, some missing. The sample has fewer than 35,000 clones; 60% to 80% are singletons. The record originates from a study of cytotoxic CD8 clonotypes in ibrutinib-treated CLL. Study-level information: Response samples followed a median around 11 months of treatment, range 6 to 36. Productive templates averaged roughly 270,000 per sample, and productive rearrangements roughly 90,000. Study-level results: Collection times varied between progressing and sustained-remission patients.

V lost 0 bases to trimming and J lost 2 bases, with 9 bases between them. Germline values: CDR1 GTSNPN, CDR2 SVGIG (reference sequence). This CDR3 has 14 residues. The material was PBMCs, obtained before ibrutinib treatment. The chain employs TRBV30 and TRBJ2-3, with D uncertain. This sequence originates from a human donor with chronic lymphocytic leukemia. In DNA, the CDR3 is TGTGCCTGGAGTGTAGGCGGATCCACAGATACGCAGTATTTT. Residues: CAWSVGGSTDTQYF.